This T cell receptor (beta chain) was captured in a study of T-cell memory formation after mild COVID-19. With 5 bases removed from V and 2 bases from J, the gap between germline ends came to 12 bases. Germline CDR1 and CDR2: SGHAT and FQNNGV. This CDR3 spans 15 amino acids. This clonotype was detected a few times. A single record per CDR3 protein comes from TCRdb applying MiXCR to the 5' RACE reads. The sample lists 550,000 to 650,000 distinct CDR3 sequences, roughly 17% occurring once. The chain is built from TRBV11-2 and TRBJ1-4; a possible D gene is TRBD1 (6 bases). Material: PBMCs or a T cell subset sorted from them (not recorded which). This TCR derives from an adult woman who had mild COVID-19 (a few samples of this study predate the infection). Cell type and time point are not known. The CDR3 DNA reads TGTGCCAGCAGCGCAACAGGGATCACTAATGAAAAACTGTTTTTT. Protein product: CASSATGITNEKLFF.